The T cell receptor (beta chain) described here comes from a study of blood T cells in healthy people across ages. Germline CDR1 and CDR2: MNHEY and SVGEGT. The CDR3 length is 14 residues. V lost 5 bases and J 5 bases, leaving 13 bases between the germline ends. A second PCR of about 6 to 12 cycles used a sample-barcoded 5' primer and a J-beta primer mix. TCRdb itself ran the 5' RACE reads through MiXCR, one entry per CDR3 protein. Here the sample spans approximately 1.5 million distinct CDR3 sequences, about 42% being singletons. V and J are TRBV6-2 or TRBV6-3 and TRBJ1-5; D may be TRBD1 (6 bases). This TCR came from a woman younger than 30 in good health. Sequencing was performed on blood. In DNA form, the CDR3 reads TGTGCCAGCAGTCCGAGACAGGAGGATCAGCCCCAGCATTTT. This encodes CASSPRQEDQPQHF.